These 26 T cell receptor beta chains were all obtained from the same sample, sequenced in a study of blood T cell repertoires in COVID-19 (TCRdb year 2020). Libraries were made using the immunoSEQ multiplex PCR assay. TCRdb retrieved this table from immuneACCESS and kept in-frame rearrangements only. Not all clones are present; in checked studies, unresolved V genes account for under half, and no reason is known for the remainder. For this sample there are 200,000 or so clones; 84% appear just once. Less than 6.5% of the sample goes to the ten largest clones. The sequencing sample was made of peripheral blood. The source of these receptors is a woman aged 65 to 85 with active or convalescent COVID-19.

This chain links TRBV6-5 with TRBJ2-7; a weak D match, TRBD2 (7 bases). Germline V gene lookup returns CDR1 MNHEY and CDR2 SVGAGI. The V and J ends lost 2 bases and 5 bases respectively, with 13 bases between them. The CDR3 covers 14 residues. The DNA of the CDR3 is TGTGCCAGCAGTTACGCCGGGGGGCTAAACGAGCAGTACTTC. It translates to CASSYAGGLNEQYF.

This sequence joins TRBV28 and TRBJ1-2, with a possible D match to TRBD1 (5 bases). The length of the CDR3 is 13 residues. Germline V CDR1 and CDR2: MDHEN, SYDVKM. Between the trimmed V and J ends, which lost 7 bases and 8 bases, there was a span of 17 bases. CDR3 sequence (DNA): TGTGCCAGCACCCTCCCCGGGGGATCAGGCTACACCTTC. Amino acids: CASTLPGGSGYTF.

This clone was seen once. The chain employs TRBV5-5 and TRBJ2-7, with TRBD2 as a possible D gene (6 bases). The germline V and J ends were trimmed by 4 bases and 1 base, with 15 bases remaining between them. The CDR3 is made up of 15 amino acids. CDR1 SGHKS and CDR2 YYEKEE come from the germline V gene (reference sequence). CDR3 sequence: CASSPIGGASYEQYF. The CDR3 nucleotides are TGTGCCAGCAGCCCGATTGGAGGGGCATCCTACGAGCAGTACTTC. Filled out from reference TRBV5-5 and TRBJ2-7, the complete variable domain reads DAGVTQSPTHLIKTRGQQVTLRCSPISGHKSVSWYQQVLGQGPQFIFQYYEKEERGRGNFPDRFSARQFPNYSSELNVNALLLGDSALYLCASSPIGGASYEQYFGPGTRLTVT.

The J gene is TRBJ2-2, the V gene TRBV19, with 8 positions matching TRBD2. The germline V gene encodes CDR1 LNHDA and CDR2 SQIVND (reference sequence). The CDR3 contains 18 residues. The junction had 13 bases not matched to a gene; V was cut back by 4 bases and J by 3 bases. The CDR3 loop is CASSTPLLAGGYTGELFF. The CDR3 nucleotides are TGTGCCAGTAGTACACCTCTGCTAGCGGGCGGCTACACCGGGGAGCTGTTTTTT.

This clone has just a few counts. The chain combines TRBV5-6 with TRBJ1-5, with D perhaps TRBD1 (6 bases). The CDR3 runs 14 residues. Germline V gene lookup returns CDR1 SGHDT and CDR2 YYEEEE. The ends were cut back, 9 bases at V and 4 bases at J, with 17 bases in the middle. The CDR3 DNA follows: TGTGCCACCCACAACAGGGTCCAAAATCAGCCCCAGCATTTT. Amino acids: CATHNRVQNQPQHF.

The chain recombines TRBV5-1 with TRBJ2-1; 8 bases agree with TRBD2. Germline CDR1 and CDR2: SGHRS and YFSETQ. With V trimmed by 3 bases and J by 6 bases, 20 bases remained unmatched. This CDR3 spans 19 amino acids. The CDR3 region has the DNA TGCGCCAGCAGCTCCCCCCAGAGACTAGCGCACGGGTGGACCAATGAGCAGTTCTTC. Protein product: CASSSPQRLAHGWTNEQFF.

The chain carries TRBV5-1 and TRBJ1-2; tentatively, D is TRBD1 (6 bases). Deletions cut 1 base from V and 4 bases from J, with 14 bases between. CDR3 length: 15 amino acids. CDR1 is SGHRS and CDR2 is YFSETQ in the germline V gene. CDR3 region: CASSLTLDSFYGYTF. The CDR3 DNA is TGCGCCAGCAGCTTGACCCTGGACAGCTTCTATGGCTACACCTTC.

In its sample, this clone was seen once. This chain connects TRBV5-1 to TRBJ2-2; D uncertain. There are 14 residues in the CDR3. V lost 0 bases and J 5 bases, leaving 8 bases between the germline ends. CDR1 is SGHRS, CDR2 YFSETQ, per germline. The CDR3 sequence is CASSLGIQTGELFF. The CDR3 bases are TGCGCCAGCAGCTTGGGGATACAGACCGGGGAGCTGTTTTTT.

This clone was found a few times. J is TRBJ2-7 and V is TRBV11-2; 8 positions agree with TRBD1. Per germline, CDR1 SGHAT and CDR2 FQNNGV. The J segment lost 6 bases and the V segment lost 1 base, leaving 8 bases of the junction unmatched. CDR3 length equals 15 residues. Here the CDR3 DNA reads TGTGCCAGCAGCTTAGGACAGGGGCCCCGAGCCGAGCAGTACTTC. It specifies CASSLGQGPRAEQYF.

This chain connects TRBV23-1 to TRBJ2-2; maybe TRBD1 (6 bases). TRBV23-1 has ORF status, its function being uncertain. This CDR3 has 16 residues. The V end lost 4 bases, the J end lost 4 bases, and 16 bases lay between the germline ends. CDR3 sequence: CASSPLSTGSTGELFF. The CDR3 DNA reads as TGCGCCAGCAGTCCCCTCTCGACAGGCTCCACCGGGGAGCTGTTTTTT.

V is TRBV6-5 and J is TRBJ1-5, with 10 nucleotides matching TRBD1. Trimming cost V 7 bases and J 7 bases; bases outside gene matches: 4. Looked up from germline, CDR1 is MNHEY and CDR2 is SVGAGI. This CDR3 has 13 residues. Written as DNA, the CDR3 is TGTGCCAGCAACCGGGACAGGGGACAGCCCCAGCATTTT. Residues: CASNRDRGQPQHF.

J is TRBJ2-3 and V is TRBV3-1 (or the pseudogene TRBV3-2), with 12 bases matching TRBD2. The CDR3 spans 16 residues. The V gene's germline CDR1 is LGHDT and CDR2 YNNKEL (reference sequence). After removal of 3 bases from V and 5 bases from J, the junction contained 6 bases not matched to a gene. The CDR3 here is CASSQPSGLAGDTQYF. Written as DNA, the CDR3 is TGTGCCAGCAGCCAGCCCTCGGGACTAGCGGGAGATACGCAGTATTTT.

The V gene is TRBV9, the J gene TRBJ1-1, with D maybe TRBD1 (5 bases). CDR3 length equals 15 residues. V lost 0 bases, J lost 3 bases, and 12 bases lay in between. Germline CDR1 reads SGDLS; CDR2 reads YYNGEE. CDR3 protein: CASSVASVRDTEAFF. CDR3 DNA: TGTGCCAGCAGCGTAGCTTCGGTCAGGGACACTGAAGCTTTCTTT.

The chain links TRBV19 to TRBJ2-2; D possibly corresponds to TRBD2 (5 bases). Germline CDR1 is LNHDA and CDR2 is SQIVND (reference sequence). The CDR3 has 13 residues. With 4 bases removed from V and 4 bases from J, the gap between germline ends came to 7 bases. CDR3 coding DNA: TGTGCCAGTAGTACGGGGTCCACCGGGGAGCTGTTTTTT. Protein: CASSTGSTGELFF.

This chain connects TRBV4-1 to TRBJ2-1; D ambiguous. Trimming removed 4 bases at V and 0 bases at J, with 16 bases between. The CDR3 totals 17 residues. In germline, CDR1 is MGHRA, CDR2 YSYEKL. CDR3 DNA: TGCGCCAGCAGCCTTCTCCTACCTGATGGCTCCTACAATGAGCAGTTCTTC. This encodes CASSLLLPDGSYNEQFF.

The V gene is TRBV19, the J gene TRBJ1-2, with D perhaps matching TRBD1 (6 bases). The CDR3 runs to 13 residues. V was trimmed by 4 bases and J by 4 bases, leaving 10 bases between them. The germline CDR1 and CDR2 sequences are LNHDA and SQIVND (reference sequence). The CDR3 here is CASSTQGFYGYTF. In DNA, the CDR3 is TGTGCCAGTAGTACGCAGGGGTTCTATGGCTACACCTTC.

The chain links TRBV18 to TRBJ2-3; 9 nucleotides align to TRBD2. Germline trimming cut 3 bases from V and 3 bases from J; bases unmatched to any gene: 7. This CDR3 has 16 amino acids. Germline CDR1 is KGHSH and CDR2 is LQKENI. CDR3 region: CASSPSGGRVTDTQYF. The CDR3 nucleotides are TGTGCCAGCTCACCTTCCGGCGGGAGGGTAACAGATACGCAGTATTTT.

The chain recombines TRBV7-9 with TRBJ2-1, with TRBD1 matching 8 bases. There are 14 residues in the CDR3. Germline V CDR1 and CDR2: SEHNR, FQNEAQ (reference sequence). The ends lost 3 bases at V and 7 bases at J; junction bases unmatched: 5. The CDR3 protein is CASSLGQGANEQFF. The CDR3 DNA reads as TGTGCCAGCAGCTTGGGGCAGGGGGCTAATGAGCAGTTCTTC.

J is TRBJ2-2 and V is TRBV4-1; tentative D call: TRBD2 (6 bases). V was shortened by 1 base and J by 6 bases, with 9 bases between the two germline ends. CDR1 and CDR2 (germline): MGHRA, YSYEKL. This CDR3 comprises 14 residues. The CDR3 loop reads CASSQVSSAGELFF. In DNA, the CDR3 is TGCGCCAGCAGCCAAGTCTCTAGCGCCGGGGAGCTGTTTTTT.

This clone has only a few counts. This chain connects TRBV4-1 to TRBJ1-6; no reliable D call. The CDR3 has 17 amino acids. Germline V gene sequence: CDR1 MGHRA, CDR2 YSYEKL. V shed 0 bases and J shed 0 bases, with 9 bases lying between them. CDR3 nucleotides: TGCGCCAGCAGCCAAGATGCGCCGAGCTCCTATAATTCACCCCTCCACTTT. Amino acid sequence: CASSQDAPSSYNSPLHF.

The gene calls are TRBV10-2 and TRBJ1-4; possible D gene TRBD1, 6 bases. Germline-derived CDR1 and CDR2 are WSHSY and SAAADI. This CDR3 has 15 amino acids. V lost 2 bases to trimming and J lost 7 bases, with 14 bases between them. CDR3 sequence: CASSETYRAGEKLFF. DNA of the CDR3: TGCGCCAGCAGTGAGACCTACAGGGCGGGTGAAAAACTGTTTTTT.

This clone was detected only once. The V gene is TRBV28, the J gene TRBJ2-3; D not resolved. This CDR3 has 13 residues. V dropped 2 bases and J dropped 2 bases, with 5 bases sitting between them. Germline CDR1 MDHEN, CDR2 SYDVKM. CDR3 region: CASSLAYTDTQYF. In DNA, the CDR3 is TGTGCCAGCAGTTTAGCCTACACAGATACGCAGTATTTT.

This chain joins TRBV7-9 and TRBJ2-2; 10 bases are a match to TRBD2. The CDR3 totals 16 residues. Germline V gives CDR1 SEHNR, CDR2 FQNEAQ (reference sequence). With 5 bases clipped from V and 4 bases from J, the junction kept 7 bases outside the gene matches. The CDR3 here is CASSPPSGSPTGELFF. CDR3 in DNA: TGTGCCAGCAGCCCCCCTAGCGGGAGTCCCACCGGGGAGCTGTTTTTT.

V is TRBV6-1 and J is TRBJ2-5; TRBD1 agrees at 9 bases. Germline lookup yields CDR1 MNHNS and CDR2 SASEGT. J gave up 5 bases and V 2 bases, and 6 bases lay outside the gene matches. The CDR3 sequence is 15 residues long. CDR3 loop: CASSENRGLGETQYF. The CDR3 bases are TGTGCCAGCAGTGAAAACAGGGGGCTCGGGGAGACCCAGTACTTC.

This chain connects TRBV5-6 to TRBJ1-2; 8 positions agree with TRBD1. Unmatched junction bases numbered 10, after V lost 4 bases and J lost 8 bases. The CDR3 is made up of 14 amino acids. Germline V lookup: CDR1 SGHDT, CDR2 YYEEEE. CDR3 loop: CASSIGTGGSGYTF. The DNA of the CDR3 is TGTGCCAGCAGCATAGGGACAGGTGGGAGCGGCTACACCTTC.

This clone was counted between two and nine times. The chain joins TRBV2 to TRBJ1-5, with D tentatively TRBD1 (6 bases). Germline CDR1 SNHLY, CDR2 FYNNEI. The germline V and J ends were trimmed by 7 bases and 7 bases, with 17 bases remaining between them. The CDR3 has 14 residues. Here the CDR3 DNA reads TGTGCCAGCACCATGGGGGGGGCAGGACAGCCCCAGCATTTT. This encodes CASTMGGAGQPQHF.